Listed below are T cell receptor beta chains from one sample, sequenced in a study of blood T cell repertoires in COVID-19. Repertoires were generated with immunoSEQ multiplex PCR, while TCRdb's copy carries only in-frame clones and drops some. Here the sample spans 100,000 to 150,000 clones, more than 75% being singletons. Sequenced sample: peripheral blood. These receptors all come from a man aged 50 to 60 with acute or convalescent COVID-19. The CDR3 runs from the conserved cysteine through the conserved F or W. The D gene is left open where the match is weak. Not all rows give a size; the values are once, few, many and, for expanded clones, a class.

>NA|TRBV30|TRBJ2-3|NA
CAWSAGQSTDTQYF
TGTGCCTGGAGTGCTGGACAGTCCACAGATACGCAGTATTTT
>NA|TRBV5-1|TRBJ2-5|NA
CASSPLGQVGTQYF
TGCGCCAGCAGCCCGTTGGGGCAGGTGGGGACCCAGTACTTC
>NA|TRBV30|TRBJ2-1|NA
CAWSVLASNEQFF
TGTGCCTGGAGTGTACTGGCTAGCAATGAGCAGTTCTTC
>once|TRBV2|TRBJ1-6|TRBD1
CASRITGGSYNSPLHF
TGTGCCAGCAGGATTACAGGGGGCTCCTATAATTCACCCCTCCACTTT
>once|TRBV5-4|TRBJ2-1|NA
CASSSRETDNEQFF
TGTGCCAGCTCCTCGAGGGAGACTGACAATGAGCAGTTCTTC
>NA|TRBV24-1|TRBJ2-2|TRBD2
CATSEEGGSLFGELFF
TGTGCCACCAGTGAGGAGGGCGGGAGCTTATTCGGGGAGCTGTTTTTT
>NA|TRBV5-4|TRBJ2-3|TRBD1
CASSPRAGTATDTQYF
TGTGCCAGCAGCCCCCGAGCCGGGACAGCCACAGATACGCAGTATTTT
>NA|TRBV6-5|TRBJ2-1|TRBD2
CASSQGLASIEQFF
TGTGCCAGCAGTCAGGGACTAGCGTCAATTGAGCAGTTCTTC
>NA|TRBV27|TRBJ1-1|TRBD1
CASRQGNTEAFF
TGTGCCAGCCGACAGGGGAACACTGAAGCTTTCTTT
>NA|TRBV19|TRBJ2-5|TRBD1
CASSISAQGAQETQYF
TGTGCCAGTAGTATCTCGGCACAGGGGGCGCAAGAGACCCAGTACTTC
>NA|TRBV29-1|TRBJ2-1|NA
CSVEDLGPAREQFF
TGCAGCGTTGAAGATCTAGGCCCCGCCCGTGAGCAGTTCTTC
>NA|TRBV10-2|TRBJ2-5|TRBD2
CASSSGLATWETQYF
TGCGCCAGCAGCTCGGGACTAGCGACTTGGGAGACCCAGTACTTC
>NA|TRBV7-2|TRBJ2-1|NA
CASSLDRTRASEQFF
TGTGCCAGCAGCTTAGATCGGACAAGGGCTTCGGAGCAGTTCTTC
>NA|TRBV24-1|TRBJ2-1|TRBD2
CATSDPGLAGLNEQFF
TGTGCCACCAGTGATCCAGGACTAGCGGGATTAAATGAGCAGTTCTTC
>NA|TRBV6-5|TRBJ1-5|NA
CASRLEGGNQPQHF
TGTGCCAGCAGACTGGAGGGGGGGAATCAGCCCCAGCATTTT
>few|TRBV19|TRBJ1-5|NA
CASSMDTGRNQPQHF
TGTGCCAGTAGTATGGACACAGGGAGAAATCAGCCCCAGCATTTT
>NA|TRBV18|TRBJ2-2|NA
CASSPPGELTFGELFF
TGTGCCAGCTCACCTCCGGGAGAGCTAACATTCGGGGAGCTGTTTTTT
>NA|TRBV18|TRBJ1-4|NA
CASSLRGTENEKLFF
TGTGCCAGCTCACTGCGCGGGACCGAGAATGAAAAACTGTTTTTT
>NA|TRBV19|TRBJ2-5|TRBD2
CASSNSRTSGRAFQETQYF
TGTGCCAGTAGTAACTCTCGGACTAGCGGGAGGGCATTTCAAGAGACCCAGTACTTC
>NA|TRBV6-1|TRBJ1-4|NA
CASSAMSDSGNEKLFF
TGTGCCAGCAGTGCCATGTCTGACTCCGGCAATGAAAAACTGTTTTTT
>NA|TRBV6-2/TRBV6-3|TRBJ2-1|TRBD2
CASSRIAGVDNEQFF
TGTGCCAGCAGTCGAATAGCGGGAGTGGACAATGAGCAGTTCTTC
>NA|TRBV5-4|TRBJ1-5|NA
CASSLWGDQPQHF
TGTGCCAGCAGCTTGTGGGGCGATCAGCCCCAGCATTTT
>NA|TRBV19|TRBJ2-7|NA
CASSSGSYEQYF
TGTGCCAGTAGTTCCGGCTCCTACGAGCAGTACTTC
>NA|TRBV12-5|TRBJ2-1|TRBD2
CASVLWELAGEGAYYNEQFF
TGTGCTAGTGTTCTCTGGGAGCTAGCGGGAGAGGGGGCCTACTACAATGAGCAGTTCTTC
>NA|TRBV11-2|TRBJ2-1|TRBD1
CASSPIGQGDRNEQFF
TGTGCCAGCAGCCCTATTGGACAGGGGGATCGGAATGAGCAGTTCTTC
>NA|TRBV6-2/TRBV6-3|TRBJ1-2|NA
CASSKQVVTANYGYTF
TGTGCCAGCAGTAAACAGGTGGTCACCGCCAACTATGGCTACACCTTC
>NA|TRBV18|TRBJ2-1|NA
CASSPDTGSNNEQFF
TGTGCCAGCTCACCGGATACAGGGTCCAACAATGAGCAGTTCTTC
>NA|TRBV19|TRBJ1-2|NA
CASSIENRRRSGYTF
TGTGCCAGTAGTATAGAGAACAGGCGTAGGTCCGGCTACACCTTC
>NA|TRBV19|TRBJ2-1|NA
CATQQGGQGRDEQFF
TGTGCCACGCAACAGGGGGGTCAAGGGAGGGATGAGCAGTTCTTC
>NA|TRBV9|TRBJ2-7|TRBD2
CASSVSGLAREQYF
TGTGCCAGCAGCGTATCTGGACTAGCTCGCGAGCAGTACTTC
>NA|TRBV18|TRBJ2-7|NA
CASSPNNYEQYF
TGTGCCAGCTCACCTAATAACTACGAGCAGTACTTC
>NA|TRBV6-5|TRBJ2-3|TRBD2
CANAPSGRASDTQYF
TGTGCCAATGCCCCTAGCGGGAGGGCCTCAGATACGCAGTATTTT
>once|TRBV20-1|TRBJ2-7|NA
CSAMASYEQYF
TGCAGTGCTATGGCCAGCTACGAGCAGTACTTC
>NA|TRBV5-1|TRBJ2-3|TRBD2
CASSLIAGGPFYTQYF
TGCGCCAGCAGCCTTATAGCGGGAGGGCCATTTTATACGCAGTATTTT
>NA|TRBV5-1|TRBJ2-2|NA
CASSLRPRDTGELFF
TGCGCCAGCAGCTTAAGGCCGCGGGACACCGGGGAGCTGTTTTTT
>NA|TRBV7-6|TRBJ2-7|TRBD1
CASSIRDRGYEQYF
TGTGCCAGCAGCATTCGGGACAGGGGCTACGAGCAGTACTTC
>NA|TRBV27|TRBJ2-2|NA
CASSSTGMTNTGELFF
TGTGCCAGCAGTTCCACAGGGATGACTAACACCGGGGAGCTGTTTTTT
>NA|TRBV11-2|TRBJ1-4|TRBD1
CASSLTGGGASNEKLFF
TGTGCCAGCAGCTTGACGGGAGGGGGCGCGTCTAATGAAAAACTGTTTTTT
>NA|TRBV6-5|TRBJ1-3|NA
CASSFSGTIGNTIYF
TGTGCCAGCAGTTTCTCCGGGACAATCGGAAACACCATATATTTT
>once|TRBV30|TRBJ2-7|TRBD2
CAWSVRVLAGNGYEQYF
TGTGCCTGGAGTGTACGGGTACTAGCGGGAAACGGGTACGAGCAGTACTTC
>NA|TRBV15|TRBJ2-5|NA
CATSRDPTGRETQYF
TGTGCCACCAGCAGAGACCCGACAGGCAGAGAGACCCAGTACTTC
>NA|TRBV3-1/TRBV3-2|TRBJ2-5|NA
CASSQGWPPKETQYF
TGTGCCAGCAGCCAAGGATGGCCACCCAAAGAGACCCAGTACTTC
>NA|TRBV19|TRBJ1-2|TRBD1
CASSNPGGYGYTF
TGTGCCAGTAGTAACCCAGGGGGCTATGGCTACACCTTC
>NA|TRBV5-1|TRBJ2-5|TRBD2
CASSAGTSSSGETQYF
TGCGCCAGCAGCGCAGGGACTAGCTCATCGGGGGAGACCCAGTACTTC
>NA|TRBV19|TRBJ1-1|NA
CASTPTVYNTEAFF
TGTGCCAGTACCCCGACAGTCTATAACACTGAAGCTTTCTTT
>once|TRBV5-4|TRBJ2-1|TRBD2
CASSSTSSGPYNEQFF
TGTGCCAGCAGCTCGACCTCTAGCGGCCCATACAATGAGCAGTTCTTC
>NA|TRBV12-3/TRBV12-4|TRBJ1-2|NA
CASSFRGDYGYTF
TGTGCCAGCAGTTTTCGCGGAGACTATGGCTACACCTTC
>NA|TRBV28|TRBJ2-3|NA
CASSLQTDTQYF
TGTGCCAGCAGTTTACAAACAGATACGCAGTATTTT
>NA|TRBV6-5|TRBJ1-2|NA
CASSQSGGYGYTF
TGTGCCAGCAGTCAATCGGGGGGCTATGGCTACACCTTC
>NA|TRBV7-2|TRBJ2-1|NA
CASSTRAAGYNEQFF
TGTGCCAGCAGCACCCGAGCCGCAGGATACAATGAGCAGTTCTTC
>NA|TRBV5-1|TRBJ2-5|NA
CASSPTGQETQYF
TGCGCCAGCAGCCCGACAGGCCAAGAGACCCAGTACTTC
>NA|TRBV7-8|TRBJ1-5|NA
CASSPIGPRVAQHF
TGTGCCAGCAGCCCGATCGGGCCGAGGGTAGCCCAGCATTTT
>once|TRBV10-3|TRBJ2-7|TRBD2
CAISEYTSGYEQYF
TGTGCCATCAGTGAGTACACTAGCGGCTACGAGCAGTACTTC